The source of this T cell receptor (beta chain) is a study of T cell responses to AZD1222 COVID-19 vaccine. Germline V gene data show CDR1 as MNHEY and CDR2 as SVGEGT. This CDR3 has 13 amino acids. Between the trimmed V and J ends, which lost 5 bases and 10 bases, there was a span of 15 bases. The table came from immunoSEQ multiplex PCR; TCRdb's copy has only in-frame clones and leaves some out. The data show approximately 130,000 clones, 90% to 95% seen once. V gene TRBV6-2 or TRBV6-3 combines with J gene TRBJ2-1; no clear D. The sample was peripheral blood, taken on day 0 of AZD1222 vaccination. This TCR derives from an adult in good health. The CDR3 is CASSDLISTEQFF. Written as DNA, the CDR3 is TGTGCCAGCAGTGACCTGATCAGCACGGAGCAGTTCTTC.